Below are 18 T cell receptor beta chains sequenced from a single sample in a study of CD4+ T cells in melanoma. The repertoire was sequenced with immunoSEQ multiplex PCR; TCRdb's copy has only in-frame clones and lacks some. The data show 13,000 to 15,000 clones, with 63% seen just once and roughly 15% held by the top ten. Sequencing input: cells from a culture (not recorded whether cultured in vitro). The source is a human donor with melanoma.

The chain links TRBV5-5 to TRBJ2-2; 7 bases are shared with TRBD1. Germline loops: CDR1 SGHKS, CDR2 YYEKEE (reference sequence). The CDR3 runs to 15 residues. V dropped 5 bases and J dropped 7; count of bases not matched to a gene: 11. The CDR3 loop reads CASSLTGVRGGELFF. The CDR3 bases are TGTGCCAGCAGTCTAACAGGGGTTCGAGGCGGGGAGCTGTTTTTT.

A few counts support this clone. V usage is TRBV27 and J usage is TRBJ1-1, with 8 bases aligning to TRBD1. This CDR3 comprises 15 residues. The germline V gene has CDR1 MNHEY and CDR2 SMNVEV (reference sequence). V lost 6 bases to trimming and J lost 6 bases; unmatched junction nucleotides: 12. CDR3 residues: CASRGRTGLGAEAFF. CDR3 DNA: TGTGCCAGCAGAGGGCGGACAGGGCTTGGCGCTGAAGCTTTCTTT.

The J gene is TRBJ2-5, the V gene TRBV5-4; no definite D call. The germline V and J ends were trimmed by 0 bases and 2 bases, with 11 bases remaining between them. The germline V gene has CDR1 SGHNT and CDR2 YYREEE (reference sequence). The CDR3 loop spans 15 amino acids. The CDR3 sequence: CASSLGPLVQETQYF. CDR3 DNA: TGTGCCAGCAGCTTGGGCCCGCTAGTTCAAGAGACCCAGTACTTC.

This clone was detected once. This chain connects TRBV10-3 to TRBJ1-2, with D maybe TRBD1 (5 bases). Germline CDR1 ENHRY, CDR2 SYGVKD. V was shortened by 5 bases and J by 6 bases, with 13 bases between the two germline ends. The CDR3 length is 13 residues. The CDR3 DNA reads as TGTGCCATCAGTCTGGGGGTATCGGATGGCTACACCTTC. It specifies CAISLGVSDGYTF.

In DNA form, the CDR3 reads TGTGCCAGCAGAGGGGCAGGGGCCAACACCGGGGAGCTGTTTTTT. This codes for CASRGAGANTGELFF. J is TRBJ2-2 and V is TRBV6-1, with D possibly being TRBD1 (6 bases). Trimming removed 6 bases at V and 2 bases at J, with 13 bases between. This CDR3 is 15 amino acids long. From germline, CDR1 is MNHNS and CDR2 SASEGT.

This clone has only one observation. J is TRBJ1-3 and V is TRBV6-6, with a tentative D call TRBD1 (5 bases). V gave up 2 bases and J gave up 4 bases, with 12 bases separating them. CDR3 size: 15 residues. Germline loops: CDR1 MNHNY, CDR2 SVGAGI (reference sequence). The chain's CDR3 is CASSYLGVSGNTIYF. CDR3 bases: TGTGCCAGCAGTTACCTAGGGGTTTCGGGAAACACCATATATTTT.

The chain uses TRBV2 and TRBJ2-3; tentatively, D is TRBD1 (6 bases). Per the germline V gene, CDR1 is SNHLY and CDR2 is FYNNEI. The CDR3 covers 15 residues. The V end lost 5 bases, the J end lost 3 bases, and 15 bases lay between the germline ends. This CDR3 reads CASSRVGQRTDTQYF. The CDR3 DNA follows: TGTGCCAGCAGTAGGGTCGGACAGAGAACAGATACGCAGTATTTT.

The chain carries TRBV7-9 and TRBJ1-5; no firm D call. Deletions cut 2 bases from V and 0 bases from J, with 20 bases between. CDR3 length equals 19 residues. Germline V gene sequence: CDR1 SEHNR, CDR2 FQNEAQ (reference sequence). The CDR3 loop reads CASSLFPPDRSDSNQPQHF. CDR3 DNA sequence: TGTGCCAGCAGCTTATTCCCCCCGGACCGGTCGGATAGCAATCAGCCCCAGCATTTT.

V and J are TRBV2 and TRBJ2-3; 8 positions agree with TRBD2. V shed 4 bases, J shed 3 bases, and the junction held 9 bases outside the gene matches. This CDR3 is built from 16 residues. Germline loops: CDR1 SNHLY, CDR2 FYNNEI. The CDR3 DNA reads as TGTGCCAGCAGTGGTATTGGCGGCGGGGGGACAGATACGCAGTATTTT. Translated: CASSGIGGGGTDTQYF.

J is TRBJ2-3 and V is TRBV5-1; 10 bases line up with TRBD2. CDR1 SGHRS and CDR2 YFSETQ come from the germline V gene. After removal of 4 bases from V and 0 bases from J, the junction contained 8 bases not matched to a gene. The CDR3 covers 17 residues. CDR3: CASSPGLAGDSTDTQYF. The CDR3 DNA follows: TGCGCCAGCAGCCCTGGCCTAGCGGGGGACAGCACAGATACGCAGTATTTT.

This chain connects TRBV7-3 to TRBJ2-1; TRBD2 matches at 9 bases. Germline CDR1 and CDR2: SGHTA and FQGTGA. CDR3 length: 16 residues. V trimming: 3 bases; J trimming: 0 bases; junction bases outside the gene matches: 3. Here the CDR3 reads CASSLLAGASYNEQFF. In DNA form, the CDR3 reads TGTGCCAGCAGCTTGTTAGCGGGAGCCTCCTACAATGAGCAGTTCTTC.

CDR3 nucleotides: TGTGCCAGCAGCACCCTTGCCAGGTTGGGAAACAATGAGCAGTTCTTC. The encoded protein is CASSTLARLGNNEQFF. V is TRBV11-2 and J is TRBJ2-1, with D uncertain. Germline V CDR1 and CDR2: SGHAT, FQNNGV. This CDR3 has 16 residues. Trimming shortened V by 5 bases and J by 5 bases, and 19 bases separated the two germline ends. The variable domain in full, with the rest retrieved from reference TRBV11-2 and TRBJ2-1, is EAGVAQSPRYKIIEKRQSVAFWCNPISGHATLYWYQQILGQGPKLLIQFQNNGVVDDSQLPKDRFSAERLKGVDSTLKIQPAKLEDSAVYLCASSTLARLGNNEQFFGPGTRLTVL.

This clone has just a few counts. The chain joins TRBV5-1 to TRBJ1-2; D possibly corresponds to TRBD1 (5 bases). V dropped 0 bases and J dropped 6 bases, with 9 bases sitting between them. The CDR3 spans 13 residues. Germline V gene sequence: CDR1 SGHRS, CDR2 YFSETQ. CDR3: CASSLGQRNGYTF. DNA of the CDR3: TGCGCCAGCAGCTTGGGACAGCGGAATGGCTACACCTTC.

The chain recombines TRBV6-9 with TRBJ1-1; D not resolved. Germline CDR1 is MNHGY and CDR2 is SVAAGI. V dropped 6 bases and J dropped 3 bases, with 8 bases sitting between them. The CDR3 has 12 residues. The CDR3 sequence is CASRAGDTEAFF. The CDR3 region has the DNA TGTGCCAGCAGGGCCGGGGACACTGAAGCTTTCTTT.

This clone has just a few counts. The chain employs TRBV27 and TRBJ2-7; possible D gene TRBD2, 6 bases. Trimming removed 6 bases from V and 3 bases from J, with 9 bases in between. Looked up from germline, CDR1 is MNHEY and CDR2 is SMNVEV (reference sequence). This CDR3 is built from 12 residues. CDR3 residues: CASRSGLYEQYF. The CDR3 nucleotides are TGTGCCAGCAGATCGGGACTCTACGAGCAGTACTTC.

The chain links TRBV15 to TRBJ2-1; 9 positions agree with TRBD2. CDR1 and CDR2 (germline): LNHNV, YYDKDF (reference sequence). CDR3 length: 16 amino acids. V shed 4 bases and J 2 bases; nucleotides not matched to a gene: 6. The CDR3 bases are TGTGCCACCAGCATGAGCCCTAGCGGGGCCTACAATGAGCAGTTCTTC. This sequence encodes CATSMSPSGAYNEQFF.

Only a few counts were recorded for this clone. This chain uses TRBV6-7 with TRBJ2-7; a weak D match, TRBD2 (6 bases). TRBV6-7 falls under the ORF class, with uncertain function. This CDR3 comprises 15 residues. The V end lost 5 bases, the J end lost 0 bases, and 14 bases lay between the germline ends. The CDR3 DNA is TGTGCCAGCAGTGGGGGACTGGCGAGCTCCTACGAGCAGTACTTC. The encoded protein is CASSGGLASSYEQYF.

This rearrangement joins TRBV5-1 to TRBJ2-3, with a possible D match to TRBD1 (5 bases). CDR1 and CDR2 (germline): SGHRS, YFSETQ. V lost 7 bases, J lost 2 bases, and 20 bases lay in between. This CDR3 comprises 16 residues. As DNA, the CDR3 is TGCGCCAGCCGCATTAACCCCAGGGAAATCACAGATACGCAGTATTTT. Amino acid sequence: CASRINPREITDTQYF.